The 8 T cell receptor beta chains below come from one sample, sequenced in a study of T cells in Graves' hyperthyroidism and ophthalmopathy (dated by TCRdb to between 2018 and 2020). Libraries came from multiplex PCR. The reads were generated on an Illumina HiSeq 2000. The TCR beta CDR3 regions were amplified from the RNA transcripts. For the first round of RT-PCR on the TCR CDR3, the HTBI primer set was used together with the Qiagen OneStep RT-PCR kit. The raw public data were reprocessed by TCRdb itself: fastp quality trimming at Q25, MiXCR clonotype calling, in-frame beta chains only. A single entry per CDR3 protein holds the most common genes and DNA from its merged rows. For this sample there are fewer than 500,000 distinct CDR3 sequences; about 13% appear just once. The ten top clones hold around 20% of the sample. Source material: blood. The receptors come from a man aged 30 to 39 with Graves' hyperthyroidism that later progressed to Graves' ophthalmopathy.

This clonotype has only a few counts. A much larger clonotype is one base distant, so this may be a read error. The chain recombines TRBV7-8 with TRBJ2-5, with D possibly matching TRBD1 (5 bases). The CDR3 is 14 amino acids. CDR1 and CDR2 (germline): SGHVS, FQNEAQ. In DNA form, the CDR3 reads TGTGCCAGCAGCCCCTGGACACTCCAAGAGACCCGGTACTTC. Protein: CASSPWTLQETRYF.

Note on this clonotype: A much larger clone lies a single base off, so this may be a read error. The chain combines TRBV7-8 with TRBJ2-1; 10 bases agree with TRBD2. Per the germline V gene, CDR1 is SGHVS and CDR2 is FQNEAQ. The CDR3 totals 14 residues. The CDR3 reads CASSSTSGAVEQCF. CDR3 sequence (DNA): TGTGCCAGCAGCTCCACTAGCGGGGCAGTTGAGCAGTGCTTC. Filled out from reference TRBV7-8 and TRBJ2-1, the complete variable domain reads GAGVSQSPRYKVAKRGQDVALRCDPISGHVSLFWYQQALGQGPEFLTYFQNEAQLDKSGLPSDRFFAERPEGSVSTLKIQRTQQEDSAVYLCASSSTSGAVEQCFGPGTRLTVL.

Comments on this clonotype: A much larger clone is a single base away; this may be a read error. This chain links TRBV18 with TRBJ2-5; 7 bases are a match to TRBD1. Germline CDR1 reads KGHSH; CDR2 reads LQKENI. This CDR3 has 15 amino acids. CDR3 sequence: CASSPLRQGGETQHF. CDR3 coding DNA: TGTGCCAGCTCACCTTTACGACAGGGCGGAGAGACCCAGCACTTC.

This clonotype was seen at least ten times. V and J are TRBV7-8 and TRBJ1-1; D unresolved. Trimming removed 0 bases at V and 1 base at J, with 12 bases between. The V gene's germline CDR1 is SGHVS and CDR2 FQNEAQ. CDR3 length equals 16 residues. Here the CDR3 reads CASSLARLARNTEAFF. DNA of the CDR3: TGTGCCAGCAGCTTAGCGCGATTGGCTCGGAACACTGAAGCTTTCTTT.

This clonotype was observed at least ten times. The chain carries TRBV12-3 or TRBV12-4 and TRBJ2-2, with 7 bases aligning to TRBD2. The length of the CDR3 is 19 residues. V dropped 6 bases and J dropped 5; count of bases not matched to a gene: 21. As DNA, the CDR3 is TGTGCCAGCAGCTTGGGACCGCTTCTAGAGCGGGGAACTACCGGGGAGCTGTTTTTT. This gives the protein CASSLGPLLERGTTGELFF.

This clonotype was observed a few times. The chain uses TRBV5-5 and TRBJ1-4; D remains unclear. In germline, CDR1 is SGHKS, CDR2 YYEKEE (reference sequence). This CDR3 comprises 16 residues. Trimming removed 1 base from V and 5 bases from J, with 15 bases in between. The CDR3 loop reads CASSLRFDRKNEKLFF. CDR3 in DNA: TGTGCCAGCAGCTTGAGGTTCGACCGAAAGAATGAAAAACTGTTTTTT.

This clonotype was recorded at least ten times. The genes are TRBV2 and TRBJ1-5, with unresolved D. With 6 bases removed from V and 3 bases from J, the gap between germline ends came to 6 bases. This CDR3 comprises 12 residues. CDR1 is SNHLY and CDR2 is FYNNEI in the germline V gene. CDR3 DNA sequence: TGTGCCAGCAGGGCAGACAATCAGCCCCAGCATTTT. Protein product: CASRADNQPQHF. Full variable domain (missing parts from reference TRBV2 and TRBJ1-5): EPEVTQTPSHQVTQMGQEVILRCVPISNHLYFYWYRQILGQKVEFLVSFYNNEISEKSEIFDDQFSVERPDGSNFTLKIRSTKLEDSAMYFCASRADNQPQHFGDGTRLSIL.

This rearrangement joins TRBV20-1 to TRBJ2-1; TRBD1 matches at 7 bases. The length of the CDR3 is 13 residues. The V segment lost 5 bases and the J segment 2 bases; nucleotides outside the gene matches: 3. Germline lookup yields CDR1 DFQATT and CDR2 SNEGSKA (reference sequence). This CDR3 is CSAQQGTYNEQFF. CDR3 nucleotides: TGCAGTGCTCAACAGGGGACCTACAATGAGCAGTTCTTC.